Following are 7 T cell receptor beta chains from one sample sequenced in a study of blood T cell repertoires in COVID-19. Sequencing used immunoSEQ multiplex PCR; TCRdb keeps in-frame clones, though not all of them. The sample lists 200,000 or so clones; 70% to 90% were seen once. Sequencing was performed on peripheral blood. These receptors all stem from a man between 60 and 70 years old with acute or convalescent COVID-19.

The chain couples TRBV28 to TRBJ1-2; D gene uncertain. Trimming left V 4 bases short and J 1 base short, with 10 bases between. The CDR3 is made up of 14 amino acids. Germline V gives CDR1 MDHEN, CDR2 SYDVKM. The CDR3 nucleotides are TGTGCCAGCAGTTCACGGGGAGGTAACTATGGCTACACCTTC. Translation gives CASSSRGGNYGYTF.

This chain uses TRBV15 with TRBJ1-5; 9 positions agree with TRBD1. J lost 7 bases, V lost 0 bases, and 4 bases had no gene match. This CDR3 contains 15 residues. The V gene's germline CDR1 is LNHNV and CDR2 YYDKDF (reference sequence). The CDR3: CATSRDLTGGQPQHF. The DNA for the CDR3 is TGTGCCACCAGCAGAGATCTTACAGGGGGCCAGCCCCAGCATTTT.

The chain joins TRBV6-5 to TRBJ1-1, with D unclear. Trimming took 8 bases from V and 0 from J, leaving 13 bases between them. CDR3 size: 14 residues. Per the germline V gene, CDR1 is MNHEY and CDR2 is SVGAGI. The CDR3: CASGQPILNTEAFF. Here the CDR3 DNA reads TGTGCCAGCGGGCAGCCAATATTGAACACTGAAGCTTTCTTT.

This sequence joins TRBV15 and TRBJ2-3; 10 bases line up with TRBD1. Trimming at V came to 7 bases and at J to 4 bases, leaving 11 bases not matched to a gene. The germline gives CDR1 LNHNV, CDR2 YYDKDF (reference sequence). The CDR3 is 16 residues long. The CDR3 loop reads CATTTPGQGLADTQYF. CDR3 nucleotides: TGTGCCACCACCACTCCGGGACAGGGGTTGGCAGATACGCAGTATTTT.

The chain is built from TRBV5-1 and TRBJ2-7, with TRBD1 matching over 8 bases. Germline V gene data show CDR1 as SGHRS and CDR2 as YFSETQ. CDR3 length equals 14 residues. Germline trimming cut 3 bases from V and 1 base from J; bases unmatched to any gene: 3. The CDR3 DNA reads as TGCGCCAGCAGCTCACAGGGGGGATCCTACGAGCAGTACTTC. Amino acids: CASSSQGGSYEQYF. Full variable domain (missing parts from reference TRBV5-1 and TRBJ2-7): KAGVTQTPRYLIKTRGQQVTLSCSPISGHRSVSWYQQTPGQGLQFLFEYFSETQRNKGNFPGRFSGRQFSNSRSEMNVSTLELGDSALYLCASSSQGGSYEQYFGPGTRLTVT.

J is TRBJ1-1 and V is TRBV29-1; D might be TRBD1 (6 bases). The CDR3 is made up of 13 amino acids. V dropped 5 bases and J dropped 0 bases, with 10 bases sitting between them. Germline V gene lookup returns CDR1 SQVTM and CDR2 ANQGSEA. The CDR3 region has the DNA TGCAGCGTTTCGACAGGAATGAACACTGAAGCTTTCTTT. Its protein product is CSVSTGMNTEAFF.

This clone was counted a single time. This chain joins TRBV5-1 and TRBJ2-5; 8 bases fit TRBD1. This CDR3 is built from 13 residues. J gave up 9 bases and V 7 bases, and 11 bases lay outside the gene matches. CDR1 is SGHRS and CDR2 is YFSETQ in the germline V gene. In DNA, the CDR3 is TGCGCCAGCGCACGACAGGGGCTGTCGGCCCAGTACTTC. Translated, it gives CASARQGLSAQYF.